The 14 T cell receptor beta chains below come from one sample, sequenced in a study of quantifying T cell responses using KT2 cells (dated by TCRdb to about 2017). The study in broad terms: RNA was DNase-treated and reverse transcribed with TCR alpha and beta constant-region primers, mostly using SuperScript III.

Library prep was done by UMI-ligation and nested PCR. Instrument on record: Illumina MiSeq. Using T4 RNA ligase 1, a single-stranded oligonucleotide bearing the Illumina SP2 sequence plus a UMI was ligated onto the 3' end of the cDNA. PCR1 ran around 4 cycles (98°C 15 s, 69°C 30 s, 72°C 40 s); the beta primer was an equimolar mix of RC1.1 and RC1.2 covering TRBC1 and TRBC2. TCRdb's own reprocessing of the public reads used fastp at Q25 and MiXCR and kept productive beta chains. Identical CDR3 protein sequences are pooled into one entry, listed with their most common genes and DNA. Counted in this sample were 40,000 to 50,000 distinct CDR3 sequences; 17% of them appeared once. The ten largest clones represent approximately 45% of the sample. Sequenced material: PBMCs spiked with cells of the T cell clone KT2. Source of these receptors: a human donor.

This clonotype was observed a handful of times. The chain uses TRBV11-2 and TRBJ2-3; TRBD2 matches at 10 bases. V lost 1 base and J lost 0; bases outside the gene matches: 7. This CDR3 has 18 amino acids. Germline CDR1 reads SGHAT; CDR2 reads FQNNGV. CDR3 DNA sequence: TGTGCCAGCAGCTTAGGATCATCGGGACTAGCGAGCACAGATACGCAGTATTTT. Protein sequence: CASSLGSSGLASTDTQYF.

The chain recombines TRBV12-3 or TRBV12-4 with TRBJ2-7, with D perhaps matching TRBD2 (6 bases). This CDR3 contains 13 residues. Trimming removed 2 bases from V and 9 bases from J, with 14 bases in between. This CDR3 reads CASSLHPGRGQYF. The CDR3 DNA reads TGTGCCAGCAGTTTACACCCCGGGAGAGGGCAGTACTTC.

This clonotype was recorded a few times. V usage is TRBV28 and J usage is TRBJ2-1; possible D gene TRBD1, 5 bases. Trimming stripped 5 bases from V and 8 bases from J, with 19 bases between. The germline CDR1 and CDR2 sequences are MDHEN and SYDVKM. This CDR3 contains 15 residues. CDR3: CASSSQLPAGYEQFF. For the CDR3, the DNA is TGTGCCAGCAGTAGTCAGTTACCCGCAGGGTATGAGCAGTTCTTC.

V and J are TRBV9 and TRBJ2-2; 10 bases fit TRBD2. The CDR3 is 18 residues long. The ends lost 0 bases at V and 4 bases at J; junction bases unmatched: 9. Germline V gene sequence: CDR1 SGDLS, CDR2 YYNGEE. The CDR3 DNA reads as TGTGCCAGCAGCGTAGGTCCAGCGGGAGGGCCAGGCACCGGGGAGCTGTTTTTT. It codes for CASSVGPAGGPGTGELFF.

This clonotype was seen a handful of times. The rearrangement uses TRBV7-9 and TRBJ2-7, with 8 bases that match TRBD1. Germline V gene sequence: CDR1 SEHNR, CDR2 FQNEAQ (reference sequence). With V trimmed by 0 bases and J by 4 bases, 2 bases remained unmatched. This CDR3 has 14 residues. This CDR3 is CASSLAGQGYEQYF. CDR3 DNA sequence: TGTGCCAGCAGCTTAGCTGGACAGGGTTACGAGCAGTACTTC.

This rearrangement joins TRBV12-5 to TRBJ1-5; D not certain. V was pared by 0 bases and J by 6 bases, with 3 bases between. This CDR3 is 12 amino acids long. The germline V gene has CDR1 LGHNT and CDR2 FRNRAP. The CDR3 DNA follows: TGTGCTAGTGGTTTGGTGGGTCAGCCCCAGCATTTT. Translated: CASGLVGQPQHF.

A few counts support this clonotype. The chain is built from TRBV7-2 and TRBJ2-7; 9 positions agree with TRBD2. CDR1 is SGHTA, CDR2 FQGNSA, per germline. CDR3 length: 14 amino acids. J lost 4 bases, V lost 3 bases, and 4 bases had no gene match. CDR3 in amino acids: CASSFVTSGYEQYF. CDR3 nucleotide sequence: TGTGCCAGCAGCTTCGTTACTAGCGGGTACGAGCAGTACTTC.

Note on this clonotype: A clone one base away is much larger, so this may be a read error. The CDR3 does not close with the conserved phenylalanine or tryptophan, likely indicating a read error. The chain joins TRBV4-3 to TRBJ1-4, with 9 bases matching TRBD1. The CDR3 is made up of 15 amino acids. Germline values: CDR1 LGHNA, CDR2 YSLEER. J lost 5 bases, V lost 4 bases, and 5 bases had no gene match. The CDR3 nucleotides are TGCGCCAGCAGCCCAGGGGACAGGGACAATGAAAAACTGTTTCTT. The encoded protein is CASSPGDRDNEKLFL.

This clonotype was observed at least ten times. This chain links TRBV20-1 with TRBJ2-3; TRBD2 aligns across 10 bases. CDR1 and CDR2 (germline): DFQATT, SNEGSKA (reference sequence). V trimming: 5 bases; J trimming: 5 bases; junction bases outside the gene matches: 10. The CDR3 has 15 residues. CDR3 DNA sequence: TGCAGTGCTCCCCCCCCTAGCGGGAGTTTAGATACGCAGTATTTT. Encoded protein: CSAPPPSGSLDTQYF.

There are many counts of this clonotype. The J gene is TRBJ2-5, the V gene TRBV3-1, with D unresolved. The CDR3 is made up of 14 amino acids. Germline loops: CDR1 LGHDT, CDR2 YNNKEL (reference sequence). Deletions cut 0 bases from V and 2 bases from J, with 7 bases between. The CDR3: CASSQEPGQETQYF. CDR3 coding DNA: TGTGCCAGCAGCCAAGAACCCGGTCAAGAGACCCAGTACTTC.

DNA of the CDR3: TGTGCCAGCAGCTCCACTCGGAGCACGTCGGGCTACACCTTC. Protein sequence: CASSSTRSTSGYTF. The chain has TRBV7-2 and TRBJ1-2; D is unresolved. Trimming removed 4 bases from V and 8 bases from J, with 17 bases in between. CDR3 length: 14 residues. CDR1 is SGHTA, CDR2 FQGNSA, per germline.

This clonotype showed up many times. The rearrangement links TRBV29-1 to TRBJ2-3; TRBD2 is a possible D gene (5 bases). V lost 2 bases and J lost 4, with 10 bases in between. From germline, CDR1 is SQVTM and CDR2 ANQGSEA. The CDR3 spans 13 residues. CDR3 nucleotides: TGCAGCGTTGAATCAGAGGGATCAGATACGCAGTATTTT. It codes for CSVESEGSDTQYF.

This chain uses TRBV6-5 with TRBJ2-7, with 8 bases that match TRBD1. The V gene end was trimmed by 0 bases and the J gene end by 3 bases; junction bases not matched to a gene: 7. Germline V gene data show CDR1 as MNHEY and CDR2 as SVGAGI. The CDR3 totals 16 residues. CDR3 residues: CASSYSTPGTGYEQYF. CDR3 in DNA: TGTGCCAGCAGTTACTCGACCCCCGGGACAGGCTACGAGCAGTACTTC.

This clonotype showed up many times. The V gene is TRBV5-1, the J gene TRBJ2-2, with 10 bases fitting TRBD2. The length of the CDR3 is 16 residues. J was trimmed by 6 bases and V by 8 bases; bases with no gene match: 13. Germline V gives CDR1 SGHRS, CDR2 YFSETQ. The CDR3 DNA reads TGCGCCAGTACGGGCGGCACTAGCGGGATAGCCGGGGAGCTGTTTTTT. Its translation: CASTGGTSGIAGELFF.